The next 21 T cell receptor beta chains were all read from a single sample in a study of T cells after yellow fever vaccination. TCRdb analysed the 5' RACE reads with MiXCR anew, one entry per CDR3 protein. In the table there are roughly 250,000 distinct CDR3 sequences, under 15% of which are singletons. Sequencing was performed on CD4+ T cells sorted from PBMCs, taken 45 days after the yellow fever booster vaccination. The receptors were gathered from a man younger than 45 who received the YFV17D yellow fever vaccine.

The chain links TRBV7-2 to TRBJ1-2, with D possibly matching TRBD1 (5 bases). V shed 0 bases and J shed 7 bases, with 15 bases lying between them. CDR1 SGHTA and CDR2 FQGNSA come from the germline V gene. The CDR3 loop spans 15 amino acids. As DNA, the CDR3 is TGTGCCAGCAGCTTAGCAGGGGCAGGTAGCGGTGGCTACACCTTC. This encodes CASSLAGAGSGGYTF. Variable domain in full (rest from reference TRBV7-2 and TRBJ1-2): GAGVSQSPSNKVTEKGKDVELRCDPISGHTALYWYRQSLGQGLEFLIYFQGNSAPDKSGLPSDRFSAERTGGSVSTLTIQRTQQEDSAVYLCASSLAGAGSGGYTFGSGTRLTVV.

The chain carries TRBV5-1 and TRBJ2-7; tentative D call: TRBD2 (6 bases). The V end lost 2 bases, the J end lost 2 bases, and 11 bases lay between the germline ends. This CDR3 region has 14 residues. Germline CDR1 is SGHRS and CDR2 is YFSETQ. The CDR3 nucleotides read TGCGCCAGCAGCTTCGAACTAGCCCCCTACGAGCAGTACTTC. Translation: CASSFELAPYEQYF. Complete variable domain (other parts from reference TRBV5-1 and TRBJ2-7): KAGVTQTPRYLIKTRGQQVTLSCSPISGHRSVSWYQQTPGQGLQFLFEYFSETQRNKGNFPGRFSGRQFSNSRSEMNVSTLELGDSALYLCASSFELAPYEQYFGPGTRLTVT.

This clonotype turned up a few times. The chain recombines TRBV6-5 with TRBJ2-2; 11 bases align to TRBD2. V lost 2 bases to trimming and J lost 4 bases; unmatched junction nucleotides: 3. This CDR3 has 16 residues. Germline assignment: CDR1 MNHEY and CDR2 SVGAGI. The chain's CDR3 is CASSYRTSGPTGELFF. DNA for the CDR3: TGTGCCAGCAGTTACCGGACTAGCGGGCCCACCGGGGAGCTGTTTTTT.

This clonotype has ten or more counts. The CDR3 nucleotides read TGCAGCGTTGGGGAGCGGGAGTCGACCGGGGAGCTGTTTTTT. Its protein product is CSVGERESTGELFF. The genes are TRBV29-1 and TRBJ2-2; 8 bases match TRBD2. CDR3 length equals 14 residues. Germline V lookup: CDR1 SQVTM, CDR2 ANQGSEA. Trimming at V came to 4 bases and at J to 5 bases, leaving 6 bases not matched to a gene.

The rearrangement joins TRBV7-9 to TRBJ2-5; 9 nucleotides align to TRBD1. The trim removed 5 bases at V and 5 bases at J, leaving 6 bases unmatched. Germline loops: CDR1 SEHNR, CDR2 FQNEAQ (reference sequence). The CDR3 extends over 14 amino acids. The CDR3 sequence: CASSGDRAGETQYF. For the CDR3, the DNA is TGTGCCAGCAGCGGGGACAGGGCGGGGGAGACCCAGTACTTC.

This clonotype has only a few counts. The gene calls are TRBV3-1 and TRBJ2-6; TRBD1 matches 9 bases. This CDR3 has 16 residues. V lost 4 bases to trimming and J lost 2 bases; unmatched junction nucleotides: 3. CDR1 and CDR2 (germline): LGHDT, YNNKEL (reference sequence). DNA for the CDR3: TGTGCCAGCAGCCGCACAGGGGGCCCTGGGGCCAACGTCCTGACTTTC. Amino acids: CASSRTGGPGANVLTF. The full variable domain, with the rest looked up from reference TRBV3-1 and TRBJ2-6, is DTAVSQTPKYLVTQMGNDKSIKCEQNLGHDTMYWYKQDSKKFLKIMFSYNNKELIINETVPNRFSPKSPDKAHLNLHINSLELGDSAVYFCASSRTGGPGANVLTFGAGSRLTVL.

This chain uses TRBV7-6 with TRBJ2-7; TRBD2 might be the D (5 bases). There are 15 residues in the CDR3. Germline CDR1 SGHVS, CDR2 FNYEAQ. V lost 5 bases and J 3 bases, leaving 17 bases between the germline ends. CDR3: CASSRAAGRDYEQYF. The CDR3 nucleotides are TGTGCCAGCAGCCGAGCGGCAGGTCGGGACTACGAGCAGTACTTC.

This chain joins TRBV15 and TRBJ2-7; no firm D call. The germline V gene encodes CDR1 LNHNV and CDR2 YYDKDF (reference sequence). The germline V and J ends were trimmed by 5 bases and 4 bases, with 12 bases remaining between them. This CDR3 region has 13 residues. This CDR3 reads CATSVTQGYEQYF. The CDR3 DNA follows: TGTGCCACCAGCGTAACCCAAGGTTACGAGCAGTACTTC.

This clonotype has more than one count but fewer than ten. V and J are TRBV29-1 and TRBJ1-5, with 7 bases matching TRBD1. CDR1 is SQVTM, CDR2 ANQGSEA, per germline. CDR3 length equals 14 residues. J was trimmed by 1 base and V by 6 bases; bases with no gene match: 6. The CDR3 DNA reads TGCAGCGTGGCGGTACAGGGGAGCAATCAGCCCCAGCATTTT. Protein product: CSVAVQGSNQPQHF. The whole variable domain, filled in from reference TRBV29-1 and TRBJ1-5, reads SAVISQKPSRDICQRGTSLTIQCQVDSQVTMMFWYRQQPGQSLTLIATANQGSEATYESGFVIDKFPISRPNLTFSTLTVSNMSPEDSSIYLCSVAVQGSNQPQHFGDGTRLSIL.

This chain uses TRBV6-5 with TRBJ2-7; TRBD1 is a possible D gene (6 bases). The CDR3 consists of 16 residues. V shed 0 bases and J shed 4 bases, with 16 bases lying between them. Per the germline V gene, CDR1 is MNHEY and CDR2 is SVGAGI. CDR3 DNA: TGTGCCAGCAGTTACTCGGCCAGCCGGGGACAATACGAGCAGTACTTC. Protein product: CASSYSASRGQYEQYF.

This clonotype was recorded at least ten times. The chain joins TRBV27 to TRBJ2-1; perhaps TRBD2 as D (6 bases). CDR1 and CDR2 (germline): MNHEY, SMNVEV (reference sequence). The length of the CDR3 is 17 residues. Trimming took off 6 bases at V and 1 base at J, with 19 bases between the two ends. The CDR3 region is CASRNPSSADSYNEQFF. As DNA, the CDR3 is TGTGCCAGCAGAAATCCCTCTAGCGCTGATTCCTACAATGAGCAGTTCTTC.

The CDR3 sequence: CASSYSTSGRSSYNEQFF. CDR3 bases: TGTGCCAGCAGTTACTCGACTAGCGGGAGAAGCTCCTACAATGAGCAGTTCTTC. V is TRBV6-5 and J is TRBJ2-1, with TRBD2 identical over 12 bases. Germline CDR1 is MNHEY and CDR2 is SVGAGI. The V and J ends lost 0 bases and 0 bases, in that order; junction bases with no gene match: 3. The CDR3 extends over 18 amino acids.

The chain uses TRBV5-5 and TRBJ1-1; a weak D match, TRBD1 (5 bases). Germline V gene data show CDR1 as SGHKS and CDR2 as YYEKEE (reference sequence). V was shortened by 6 bases and J by 3 bases, with 21 bases between the two germline ends. The length of the CDR3 is 16 residues. The CDR3 is CASKMGVGRVHTEAFF. In DNA form, the CDR3 reads TGTGCCAGCAAAATGGGAGTCGGCAGGGTCCACACTGAAGCTTTCTTT.

This clonotype was seen a few times. The CDR3 DNA is TGTGCCAGCCGCGAGGGGGGCGCCCACACAGATACGCAGTATTTT. This gives the protein CASREGGAHTDTQYF. J is TRBJ2-3 and V is TRBV3-1; D assignment may be TRBD1 or TRBD2 (6 bases each). Looked up from germline, CDR1 is LGHDT and CDR2 is YNNKEL (reference sequence). This CDR3 contains 15 residues. Trimming removed 8 bases from V and 2 bases from J, with 17 bases in between.

The chain carries TRBV5-1 and TRBJ1-6; possibly TRBD1 for D (5 bases). Trimming left V 1 base short and J 8 bases short, with 10 bases between. There are 14 residues in the CDR3. Germline CDR1 and CDR2: SGHRS and YFSETQ. As DNA, the CDR3 is TGCGCCAGCAGCTTGTCAGGGAGGTATTCACCCCTCCACTTT. It yields the protein CASSLSGRYSPLHF.

The table lists this clonotype with many counts. The J gene is TRBJ2-3, the V gene TRBV11-2; 13 positions agree with TRBD2. The CDR3 consists of 19 residues. V trimming: 5 bases; J trimming: 0 bases; junction bases outside the gene matches: 11. Germline-derived CDR1 and CDR2 are SGHAT and FQNNGV. The CDR3 here is CASSRAPLGLAGSTDTQYF. The CDR3 DNA reads as TGTGCCAGCAGCCGAGCCCCATTGGGACTAGCGGGGAGCACAGATACGCAGTATTTT.

Here the CDR3 reads CASSLAGSGAPYEQYF. The CDR3 coding sequence is TGCGCCAGCAGCTTGGCCGGATCGGGAGCCCCCTACGAGCAGTACTTC. This chain connects TRBV5-1 to TRBJ2-7, with D tentatively TRBD2 (6 bases). Trimming removed 0 bases at V and 2 bases at J, with 15 bases between. Germline CDR1 reads SGHRS; CDR2 reads YFSETQ. The CDR3 extends over 16 amino acids.

This clonotype has a count of ten or more. This chain uses TRBV6-5 with TRBJ1-1, with 8 bases lining up with TRBD1. The CDR3 is 15 residues long. CDR1 and CDR2 from the germline V gene are MNHEY and SVGAGI. J lost 5 bases, V lost 0 bases, and 5 bases had no gene match. The CDR3 sequence: CASSYSLDRVTEAFF. The CDR3 nucleotides are TGTGCCAGCAGTTACTCCCTGGACAGGGTGACTGAAGCTTTCTTT.

J is TRBJ2-3 and V is TRBV7-8, with D uncertain. There are 14 residues in the CDR3. The germline V gene encodes CDR1 SGHVS and CDR2 FQNEAQ. V lost 8 bases and J lost 3, with 15 bases in between. CDR3 protein: CASVKGAGTDTQYF. The CDR3 DNA reads TGTGCCAGCGTAAAGGGTGCAGGAACAGATACGCAGTATTTT.

J is TRBJ2-5 and V is TRBV12-5; TRBD1 might be the D (6 bases). The length of the CDR3 is 14 residues. With 2 bases removed from V and 4 bases from J, the gap between germline ends came to 11 bases. The germline V gene encodes CDR1 LGHNT and CDR2 FRNRAP. The CDR3 nucleotides read TGTGCTAGTGGTTTGAACAGACAGGTAGAGACCCAGTACTTC. Protein: CASGLNRQVETQYF.

This clonotype occurred once. The genes are TRBV20-1 and TRBJ2-5; unclear D gene. Per the germline V gene, CDR1 is DFQATT and CDR2 is SNEGSKA (reference sequence). Trimming left V 2 bases short and J 5 bases short, with 12 bases between. This CDR3 comprises 13 residues. In DNA form, the CDR3 reads TGCAGTGCTAGATGGGCCTTTGGGGAGACCCAGTACTTC. Amino acid sequence: CSARWAFGETQYF.